This is a list of T cell receptor beta chains from one sample in a study of neurological immune-mediated disorders. TCRdb re-derived calls from the 5' RACE reads in MiXCR, one entry per CDR3 protein. The sample records 60,000 to 75,000 distinct CDR3 sequences, roughly 10% being singletons. The specimen sequenced was PBMCs. The source is a man aged 25-45 years in good health. CDR3s include the opening cysteine and the closing phenylalanine or tryptophan. D genes are given only for firm matches. Clone sizes are shown as once, few, many, or a class for an expanded clone.

>TRBV7-3|TRBJ2-3|TRBD1|many|16
CASSTDRGTTTDTQYF
TGTGCCAGCAGTACGGACAGGGGGACAACAACAGATACGCAGTATTTT
>TRBV12-3/TRBV12-4|TRBJ1-5|.|many|14
CASRAGQSNQPQHF
TGTGCCAGCAGAGCTGGACAGTCTAATCAGCCCCAGCATTTT
>TRBV12-3/TRBV12-4|TRBJ1-3|.|many|16
CASSLRQPHSGNTIYF
TGTGCCAGCAGTTTGCGGCAGCCTCACTCTGGAAACACCATATATTTT
>TRBV27|TRBJ2-7|TRBD2|many|12
CASGLAVYEQYF
TGTGCCAGCGGACTAGCGGTTTACGAGCAGTACTTC
>TRBV7-2|TRBJ2-1|TRBD1|many|14
CASSIRVGGWQQFF
TGTGCCAGCAGCATCAGGGTAGGGGGCTGGCAGCAGTTCTTC
>TRBV20-1|TRBJ2-3|.|many|15
CSASPPPFSLDTQYF
TGCAGTGCTAGTCCTCCCCCGTTCTCCTTGGATACGCAGTATTTT
>TRBV20-1|TRBJ2-2|TRBD2|many|16
CSAAALAGGLTGELFF
TGCAGTGCCGCGGCCCTAGCGGGAGGTCTCACCGGGGAGCTGTTTTTT
>TRBV27|TRBJ2-1|TRBD2|many|16
CASRLLGLAGFNEQFF
TGTGCCAGCAGACTGCTAGGACTAGCGGGTTTCAATGAGCAGTTCTTC
>TRBV20-1|TRBJ2-3|TRBD2|few|13
CSERSGSLDTQYF
TGCAGTGAAAGGAGCGGGAGCTTGGATACGCAGTATTTT
>TRBV28|TRBJ2-7|.|many|14
CASSFTGIRYEQYF
TGTGCCAGCAGTTTTACAGGGATTAGATACGAGCAGTACTTC